A single sample is the source of the 3 T cell receptor beta chains below, sequenced in a study of shared clonotypes between healthy human individuals. TCRdb keeps only in-frame clones here, not all; method: immunoSEQ multiplex PCR. The profile covers nearly 750,000 clones, with around 77% appearing a single time and under 2% taken by the ten largest. The specimen sequenced was memory CD4+ T cells sorted from blood. Subset denoted: CD45RA-negative fraction. The receptors derive from a woman in her twenties or thirties in good health.

A few counts support this clone. The CDR3 sequence is CASRQTASNEKLFF. Here the CDR3 DNA reads TGTGCCAGCCGCCAGACAGCTAGTAATGAAAAACTGTTTTTT. The gene calls are TRBV19 and TRBJ1-4; a weak D match, TRBD1 (5 bases). This CDR3 has 14 residues. Trimming left V 9 bases short and J 4 bases short, with 15 bases between. Per germline, CDR1 LNHDA and CDR2 SQIVND (reference sequence).

V gene TRBV7-2 combines with J gene TRBJ2-2; D gene uncertain. Germline CDR1 SGHTA, CDR2 FQGNSA. Trimming cost V 3 bases and J 0 bases, with 11 bases left between them. CDR3 length: 16 amino acids. For the CDR3, the DNA is TGTGCCAGCAGCTTGATTAGCATACCGAACACCGGGGAGCTGTTTTTT. Amino acids: CASSLISIPNTGELFF. Full variable domain (outside the CDR3, taken from reference TRBV7-2 and TRBJ2-2): GAGVSQSPSNKVTEKGKDVELRCDPISGHTALYWYRQSLGQGLEFLIYFQGNSAPDKSGLPSDRFSAERTGGSVSTLTIQRTQQEDSAVYLCASSLISIPNTGELFFGEGSRLTVL.

This chain joins TRBV28 and TRBJ2-5; maybe TRBD2 (6 bases). The CDR3 runs 12 residues. Deletions cut 7 bases from V and 4 bases from J, with 10 bases between. The germline V gene encodes CDR1 MDHEN and CDR2 SYDVKM. CDR3 loop: CASTQAGETQYF. The DNA for the CDR3 is TGTGCCAGCACCCAAGCGGGAGAGACCCAGTACTTC.